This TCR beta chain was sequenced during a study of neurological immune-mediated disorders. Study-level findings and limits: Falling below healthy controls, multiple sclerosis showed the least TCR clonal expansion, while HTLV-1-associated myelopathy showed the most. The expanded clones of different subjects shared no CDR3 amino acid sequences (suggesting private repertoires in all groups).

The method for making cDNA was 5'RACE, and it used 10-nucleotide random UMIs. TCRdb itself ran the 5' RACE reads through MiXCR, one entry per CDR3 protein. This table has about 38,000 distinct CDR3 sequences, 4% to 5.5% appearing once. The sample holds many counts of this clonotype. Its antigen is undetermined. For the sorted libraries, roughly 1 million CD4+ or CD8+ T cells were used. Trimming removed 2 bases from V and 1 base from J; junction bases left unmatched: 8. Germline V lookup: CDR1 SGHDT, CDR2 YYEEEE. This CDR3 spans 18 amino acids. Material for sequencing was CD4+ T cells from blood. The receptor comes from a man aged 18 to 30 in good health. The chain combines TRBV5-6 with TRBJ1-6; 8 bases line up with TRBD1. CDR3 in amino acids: CASSFRTGFVSYNSPLHF. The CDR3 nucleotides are TGTGCCAGCAGCTTCCGGACAGGGTTTGTGTCCTATAATTCACCCCTCCACTTT.